Here is one TCR beta chain with its context. This sample was included in a study of breast tumors, draining lymph nodes, adjacent tissues. The CDR3 spans 15 residues. J lost 5 bases, V lost 5 bases, and 7 bases had no gene match. Germline CDR1 and CDR2: MNHNY and SVGAGI (reference sequence). A single record per CDR3 protein comes from TCRdb applying MiXCR to the multiplex PCR reads. Here the sample spans 25,000 or so distinct CDR3 sequences, about 25% being singletons. V is TRBV6-6 and J is TRBJ2-7, with TRBD2 matching 12 bases. The sequence derives from a female donor with breast cancer. Some clones in this sample may be carry-over from other donors' samples. Sample: breast tumor tissue. DNA for the CDR3: TGTGCCAGCAGTCGGACTAGCGGGACGTCCAACGAGCAGTACTTC. It yields the protein CASSRTSGTSNEQYF.